This is a list of T cell receptor beta chains from one sample in a study of CXCR4 blockade with PD-1 therapy in pancreatic cancer. This table comes from immunoSEQ multiplex PCR, and its TCRdb copy is limited to in-frame clones, with some not included. The profile covers approximately 6,000 clones, with 35% appearing a single time and less than 15% taken by the ten largest. Sequencing was carried out using tumor tissue. The receptors shown here come from a human donor with pancreatic ductal adenocarcinoma. The CDR3 runs from the conserved cysteine through the conserved F or W. A D gene is named only where the DNA matches it firmly. Expanded clones get a size class; other rows say once, few or many, or leave the size out.

j_call: TRBJ1-1; v_call: TRBV19; clone_size: -; d_call: -; cdr3_aa: CASSSRGITEAFF; cdr3_nt: TGTGCCAGTAGCAGTCGGGGAATCACTGAAGCTTTCTTT
j_call: TRBJ1-2; v_call: TRBV29-1; clone_size: few; d_call: TRBD1; cdr3_aa: CSVEERPLTGDYTF; cdr3_nt: TGCAGCGTTGAAGAAAGACCTTTGACAGGGGACTACACCTTC
j_call: TRBJ2-7; v_call: TRBV9; clone_size: -; d_call: -; cdr3_aa: CASSVVGGGYGEQYF; cdr3_nt: TGTGCCAGCAGCGTAGTAGGCGGGGGCTACGGCGAGCAGTACTTC
j_call: TRBJ1-4; v_call: TRBV11-3; clone_size: medium-sized; d_call: TRBD1; cdr3_aa: CASSSTIRDRGPAANEKLFF; cdr3_nt: TGTGCCAGCAGCTCAACGATAAGGGACAGAGGGCCCGCGGCTAATGAAAAACTGTTTTTT
j_call: TRBJ2-2; v_call: TRBV11-3; clone_size: -; d_call: -; cdr3_aa: CASSLGGTNTGELFF; cdr3_nt: TGTGCCAGCAGCCTAGGGGGGACGAACACCGGGGAGCTGTTTTTT
j_call: TRBJ2-1; v_call: TRBV25-1; clone_size: few; d_call: TRBD2; cdr3_aa: CASSDWASGYNEQFF; cdr3_nt: TGTGCCAGCAGTGACTGGGCTAGCGGATACAATGAGCAGTTCTTC
j_call: TRBJ2-6; v_call: TRBV19; clone_size: -; d_call: -; cdr3_aa: CASARGGSSGANVLTF; cdr3_nt: TGTGCCAGTGCGAGAGGGGGGAGCTCTGGGGCCAACGTCCTGACTTTC
j_call: TRBJ2-7; v_call: TRBV10-3; clone_size: -; d_call: -; cdr3_aa: CAISEITYEQYF; cdr3_nt: TGTGCCATCAGTGAGATAACCTACGAGCAGTACTTC
j_call: TRBJ2-7; v_call: TRBV18; clone_size: -; d_call: -; cdr3_aa: CASSPLDLGEQYF; cdr3_nt: TGTGCCAGCTCGCCCCTTGACCTCGGGGAGCAGTACTTC
j_call: TRBJ1-1; v_call: TRBV15; clone_size: -; d_call: -; cdr3_aa: CATSSASSSPTEAFF; cdr3_nt: TGTGCCACCAGCAGCGCGTCGTCGAGCCCCACTGAAGCTTTCTTT
j_call: TRBJ2-1; v_call: TRBV9; clone_size: few; d_call: -; cdr3_aa: CASSVSYWDNEQFF; cdr3_nt: TGTGCCAGCAGCGTATCATACTGGGACAATGAGCAGTTCTTC
j_call: TRBJ2-1; v_call: TRBV15; clone_size: -; d_call: -; cdr3_aa: CATSRDGGGVHEQFF; cdr3_nt: TGTGCCACCAGCAGAGATGGGGGGGGCGTTCATGAGCAGTTCTTC
j_call: TRBJ1-5; v_call: TRBV18; clone_size: once; d_call: -; cdr3_aa: CASSPPGFDSHYQPQHF; cdr3_nt: TGTGCCAGCTCACCACCAGGATTCGACAGCCACTATCAGCCCCAGCATTTT
j_call: TRBJ1-1; v_call: TRBV19; clone_size: few; d_call: -; cdr3_aa: CASSDGINTEAFF; cdr3_nt: TGTGCCTCCTCGGACGGAATAAACACTGAAGCTTTCTTT
j_call: TRBJ2-4; v_call: TRBV19; clone_size: -; d_call: TRBD1; cdr3_aa: CASSIVAGQGILKNIQYF; cdr3_nt: TGTGCCAGTAGTATAGTCGCGGGACAGGGGATATTGAAAAACATTCAGTACTTC
j_call: TRBJ2-7; v_call: TRBV18; clone_size: -; d_call: -; cdr3_aa: CASSPADHRSYEQYF; cdr3_nt: TGTGCCAGCTCACCAGCCGATCATCGATCCTACGAGCAGTACTTC
j_call: TRBJ2-1; v_call: TRBV19; clone_size: -; d_call: -; cdr3_aa: CASSPEGAGVENEQFF; cdr3_nt: TGTGCCAGTAGTCCCGAGGGGGCGGGAGTCGAAAATGAGCAGTTCTTC
j_call: TRBJ2-5; v_call: TRBV6-8; clone_size: many; d_call: -; cdr3_aa: CASSYSRDLRETQYF; cdr3_nt: TGTGCCAGCAGTTACTCGCGGGACCTGAGGGAGACCCAGTACTTC
j_call: TRBJ2-7; v_call: TRBV14; clone_size: few; d_call: -; cdr3_aa: CASSQVGNLYEQYF; cdr3_nt: TGTGCCAGCAGCCAAGTAGGGAACCTCTACGAGCAGTACTTC
j_call: TRBJ1-3; v_call: TRBV19; clone_size: -; d_call: -; cdr3_aa: CASSIRAGNTIYF; cdr3_nt: TGTGCCAGTAGTATCCGGGCTGGAAACACCATATATTTT
j_call: TRBJ1-1; v_call: TRBV14; clone_size: few; d_call: -; cdr3_aa: CASSQDRQIGTEAFF; cdr3_nt: TGTGCCAGCAGCCAAGATAGGCAGATAGGCACTGAAGCTTTCTTT
j_call: TRBJ2-7; v_call: TRBV11-3; clone_size: -; d_call: TRBD1; cdr3_aa: CASSLGQGDYEQYF; cdr3_nt: TGTGCCAGCAGCTTGGGACAGGGGGACTACGAGCAGTACTTC
j_call: TRBJ1-2; v_call: TRBV6-8; clone_size: many; d_call: -; cdr3_aa: CASSYDKAPYGYTF; cdr3_nt: TGTGCCAGCAGTTACGATAAAGCCCCCTATGGCTACACCTTC
j_call: TRBJ2-5; v_call: TRBV19; clone_size: -; d_call: -; cdr3_aa: CASSEGSKETQYF; cdr3_nt: TGTGCCTCCTCGGAGGGCTCCAAAGAGACCCAGTACTTC
j_call: TRBJ2-2; v_call: TRBV11-3; clone_size: -; d_call: TRBD2; cdr3_aa: CASSFNSGANTGELFF; cdr3_nt: TGTGCCAGCAGCTTCAACAGCGGGGCGAACACCGGGGAGCTGTTTTTT
j_call: TRBJ1-2; v_call: TRBV28; clone_size: -; d_call: TRBD1; cdr3_aa: CASRTGIDYGYTF; cdr3_nt: TGTGCCAGCCGGACAGGGATAGACTATGGCTACACCTTC
j_call: TRBJ2-1; v_call: TRBV5-1; clone_size: few; d_call: -; cdr3_aa: CASSLEGLGDEQFF; cdr3_nt: TGCGCCAGCAGCTTGGAGGGACTGGGCGATGAGCAGTTCTTC
j_call: TRBJ1-5; v_call: TRBV11-3; clone_size: many; d_call: -; cdr3_aa: CASSWSRRYQPQHF; cdr3_nt: TGTGCCAGCAGCTGGTCTAGGCGTTACCAGCCCCAGCATTTT
j_call: TRBJ2-7; v_call: TRBV19; clone_size: medium-sized; d_call: -; cdr3_aa: CASSLRGDGPYEQYF; cdr3_nt: TGTGCCAGTAGTCTCAGGGGCGACGGCCCCTACGAGCAGTACTTC
j_call: TRBJ2-1; v_call: TRBV6-8; clone_size: medium-sized; d_call: TRBD2; cdr3_aa: CASSYSSSSGSRYNEQFF; cdr3_nt: TGTGCCAGCAGTTACTCTTCGTCTAGCGGGAGTAGGTACAATGAGCAGTTCTTC
j_call: TRBJ2-1; v_call: TRBV5-1; clone_size: -; d_call: TRBD2; cdr3_aa: CASSLALAVNEQFF; cdr3_nt: TGCGCCAGCAGCTTGGCACTAGCGGTAAATGAGCAGTTCTTC
j_call: TRBJ1-1; v_call: TRBV9; clone_size: medium-sized; d_call: -; cdr3_aa: CASSEQRGDEAFF; cdr3_nt: TGTGCCAGCAGTGAACAAAGGGGGGATGAAGCTTTCTTT
j_call: TRBJ2-1; v_call: TRBV6-8; clone_size: few; d_call: -; cdr3_aa: CASTRDNYNEQFF; cdr3_nt: TGTGCCAGCACCCGGGACAACTACAATGAGCAGTTCTTC
j_call: TRBJ2-7; v_call: TRBV4-1; clone_size: few; d_call: TRBD2; cdr3_aa: CASSQDGTSGYEQYF; cdr3_nt: TGCGCCAGCAGCCAAGATGGGACTAGCGGTTACGAGCAGTACTTC
j_call: TRBJ2-7; v_call: TRBV14; clone_size: -; d_call: -; cdr3_aa: CASSLKLGPVYEQYF; cdr3_nt: TGTGCCAGCAGCCTAAAACTCGGGCCAGTCTACGAGCAGTACTTC
j_call: TRBJ1-2; v_call: TRBV19; clone_size: few; d_call: TRBD1; cdr3_aa: CASKGRGSNYGYTF; cdr3_nt: TGTGCCAGTAAGGGCAGGGGGAGTAACTATGGCTACACCTTC
j_call: TRBJ1-5; v_call: TRBV6-8; clone_size: -; d_call: -; cdr3_aa: CASKGTGNQPQHF; cdr3_nt: TGTGCCAGCAAAGGGACTGGTAATCAGCCCCAGCATTTT
j_call: TRBJ2-5; v_call: TRBV11-3; clone_size: medium-sized; d_call: TRBD2; cdr3_aa: CASSLRLAGGPGETQYF; cdr3_nt: TGTGCCAGCAGCTTGCGACTAGCGGGAGGGCCGGGAGAGACCCAGTACTTC
j_call: TRBJ2-1; v_call: TRBV9; clone_size: few; d_call: TRBD2; cdr3_aa: CASSVMSGTLNEQFF; cdr3_nt: TGTGCCAGCAGCGTAATGAGCGGGACCCTCAATGAGCAGTTCTTC
j_call: TRBJ2-7; v_call: TRBV18; clone_size: -; d_call: TRBD2; cdr3_aa: CASSPDRGRGPYEQYF; cdr3_nt: TGTGCCAGCTCACCGGATCGCGGGAGAGGGCCCTACGAGCAGTACTTC